This T cell receptor (beta chain) was captured in a study of control samples from healthy donors and cancer patients. The table came from immunoSEQ multiplex PCR; TCRdb's copy has only in-frame clones and leaves some out. The data show 130,000 to 150,000 clones, with roughly 93% seen just once and about 5.8% held by the top ten. The CDR3 sequence is 14 residues long. Germline values: CDR1 GTSNPN, CDR2 SVGIG (reference sequence). V dropped 2 bases and J dropped 7; count of bases not matched to a gene: 9. The J gene is TRBJ1-2, the V gene TRBV30; 8 positions match TRBD1. The TCR comes from a man aged 18 to 35 in good health. Sequences were obtained from blood. For the CDR3, the DNA is TGTGCCTGGAGTCTGACAGGGGTCCGGGGTGGCTACACCTTC. It encodes CAWSLTGVRGGYTF.